The 16 T cell receptor beta chains presented below share a single source sample, sequenced in a study of cytomegalovirus exposure and HLA in healthy donors. PCR primers comprised 60 Vbeta and 13 Jbeta primers. Generated by immunoSEQ multiplex PCR, the TCRdb table keeps only in-frame clones and is missing some. The sample has 120,000 or so clones; roughly 76% are singletons. Sequencing was carried out using PBMCs. Receptors originate from a man between 50 and 59 years old in good health and CMV-seropositive.

This chain uses TRBV2 with TRBJ2-4; D is possibly TRBD2 (5 bases). CDR1 is SNHLY, CDR2 FYNNEI, per germline. CDR3 size: 13 residues. V lost 3 bases, J lost 9 bases, and 12 bases lay in between. The CDR3 DNA reads TGTGCCAGCAGTGATGGGTACGAGGGCATTCAGTACTTC. This gives the protein CASSDGYEGIQYF.

V and J are TRBV27 and TRBJ2-5, with 7 positions matching TRBD1. With 3 bases clipped from V and 3 bases from J, the junction kept 1 base outside the gene matches. Germline V gives CDR1 MNHEY, CDR2 SMNVEV (reference sequence). The CDR3 extends over 13 amino acids. CDR3 amino acids: CASSFDREETQYF. In DNA, the CDR3 is TGTGCCAGCAGTTTCGACAGGGAAGAGACCCAGTACTTC.

The CDR3 reads CASSLSWTAGQTYGYTF. Written as DNA, the CDR3 is TGTGCCAGCAGTTTATCGTGGACGGCGGGTCAAACCTATGGCTACACCTTC. This chain links TRBV27 with TRBJ1-2; D remains ambiguous. Germline CDR1 is MNHEY and CDR2 is SMNVEV (reference sequence). Trimming removed 0 bases from V and 4 bases from J, with 18 bases in between. The CDR3 spans 17 residues.

This clone was seen a handful of times. This sequence joins TRBV2 and TRBJ2-1, with D perhaps matching TRBD1 (5 bases). The CDR3 covers 14 residues. From germline, CDR1 is SNHLY and CDR2 FYNNEI. V was pared by 3 bases and J by 6 bases, with 12 bases between. CDR3 region: CASSDRKGLNEQFF. For the CDR3, the DNA is TGTGCCAGCAGTGACCGTAAGGGGCTCAATGAGCAGTTCTTC.

V gene TRBV7-8 combines with J gene TRBJ1-2; the D gene is possibly TRBD1 (5 bases). Trimming pared 5 bases from V and 8 bases from J, leaving 18 bases between. This CDR3 spans 14 amino acids. Germline assignment: CDR1 SGHVS and CDR2 FQNEAQ. CDR3 region: CASSPRRGSEGYTF. The CDR3 nucleotides are TGTGCCAGCAGCCCCCGTCGGGGGTCTGAAGGCTACACCTTC.

The chain has TRBV28 and TRBJ2-1; D is undetermined. CDR3 length equals 14 residues. Germline V CDR1 and CDR2: MDHEN, SYDVKM. The V and J ends lost 2 bases and 9 bases respectively, with 14 bases between them. DNA of the CDR3: TGTGCCAGCAGTTTACCCCATGTGAGAAGTGAGCAGTTCTTC. Protein: CASSLPHVRSEQFF. Combining the CDR3 with reference TRBV28 and TRBJ2-1 gives the whole variable domain DVKVTQSSRYLVKRTGEKVFLECVQDMDHENMFWYRQDPGLGLRLIYFSYDVKMKEKGDIPEGYSVSREKKERFSLILESASTNQTSMYLCASSLPHVRSEQFFGPGTRLTVL.

The V and J genes are TRBV5-4 and TRBJ2-1; 10 bases line up with TRBD2. Per the germline V gene, CDR1 is SGHNT and CDR2 is YYREEE (reference sequence). This CDR3 is 15 amino acids long. V shed 4 bases, J shed 6 bases, and the junction held 7 bases outside the gene matches. The CDR3 here is CASSAGLAAPNEQFF. The DNA of the CDR3 is TGTGCCAGCAGCGCCGGACTAGCGGCCCCCAATGAGCAGTTCTTC.

The chain is built from TRBV5-1 and TRBJ1-1; D gene ambiguous. Germline loops: CDR1 SGHRS, CDR2 YFSETQ. The V gene lost 4 bases and the J gene lost 5 bases, with 18 bases spanning the gap. The CDR3 is 15 residues long. CDR3 DNA: TGCGCCAGCAGCCCGGATGGGAGAGGGTCGACTGAAGCTTTCTTT. It codes for CASSPDGRGSTEAFF.

The chain uses TRBV2 and TRBJ2-2; a possible D gene is TRBD2 (5 bases). V dropped 3 bases and J dropped 13 bases, with 15 bases sitting between them. Germline CDR1 SNHLY, CDR2 FYNNEI. The CDR3 sequence is 13 residues long. This CDR3 reads CASSEFISGRLFF. The CDR3 DNA sequence: TGTGCCAGCAGTGAGTTTATCAGCGGACGGCTGTTTTTT.

V gene TRBV5-1 combines with J gene TRBJ2-3, with 7 bases that match TRBD1. J was trimmed by 2 bases and V by 2 bases; bases with no gene match: 2. The CDR3 has 14 amino acids. CDR1 and CDR2 from the germline V gene are SGHRS and YFSETQ. In nucleotides, the CDR3 is TGCGCCAGCAGCTTACAGGGGATCACAGATACGCAGTATTTT. Amino acids: CASSLQGITDTQYF.

This chain uses TRBV5-4 with TRBJ1-6; D unclear. Germline loops: CDR1 SGHNT, CDR2 YYREEE (reference sequence). V gave up 4 bases and J gave up 7 bases, with 18 bases separating them. The CDR3 has 16 amino acids. The CDR3 loop reads CASSTHRGERNSPLHF. The CDR3 nucleotides are TGTGCCAGCAGCACCCATCGGGGAGAGCGGAATTCACCCCTCCACTTT.

The J gene is TRBJ1-4, the V gene TRBV5-1; tentative D call: TRBD1 (5 bases). Trimming left V 0 bases short and J 8 bases short, with 11 bases between. The CDR3 length is 14 residues. The germline gives CDR1 SGHRS, CDR2 YFSETQ. CDR3 loop: CASSLAAGDEKLFF. CDR3 sequence (DNA): TGCGCCAGCAGCTTGGCCGCGGGGGACGAAAAACTGTTTTTT.

The chain uses TRBV11-2 and TRBJ2-1; weak D call: TRBD1 (7 bases). The CDR3 loop spans 16 amino acids. Germline V gene lookup returns CDR1 SGHAT and CDR2 FQNNGV. V lost 3 bases to trimming and J lost 8 bases, with 20 bases between them. The CDR3 reads CASSFAGTARGDEQFF. As DNA, the CDR3 is TGTGCCAGCAGCTTCGCAGGGACAGCTAGGGGGGATGAGCAGTTCTTC.

The table lists this clone with a few counts. The chain joins TRBV4-3 to TRBJ1-1; TRBD1 is a possible D gene (6 bases). Trimming took 3 bases from V and 5 from J, leaving 10 bases between them. The CDR3 loop spans 13 amino acids. Germline CDR1 is LGHNA and CDR2 is YSLEER. This chain's CDR3 is CASSQDGQTEAFF. CDR3 coding DNA: TGCGCCAGCAGCCAGGACGGACAGACTGAAGCTTTCTTT.

The CDR3 is CASSLDYTDRGLLGGLGEAFF. The CDR3 DNA reads as TGCGCCAGCAGCTTGGATTATACGGACAGGGGCCTTCTTGGGGGGTTAGGTGAAGCTTTCTTT. This chain links TRBV5-1 with TRBJ1-1, with TRBD1 matching over 9 bases. Germline V gene lookup returns CDR1 SGHRS and CDR2 YFSETQ. The CDR3 contains 21 residues. V gave up 0 bases and J gave up 7 bases; unmatched junction bases: 25. Filled out from reference TRBV5-1 and TRBJ1-1, the complete variable domain reads KAGVTQTPRYLIKTRGQQVTLSCSPISGHRSVSWYQQTPGQGLQFLFEYFSETQRNKGNFPGRFSGRQFSNSRSEMNVSTLELGDSALYLCASSLDYTDRGLLGGLGEAFFGQGTRLTVV.

This clone was detected once. The V gene is TRBV7-2, the J gene TRBJ2-1, with 12 bases that match TRBD2. The CDR3 has 16 residues. Trimming took 5 bases from V and 7 from J; bases not matched to a gene: 9. Looked up from germline, CDR1 is SGHTA and CDR2 is FQGNSA. The CDR3 is CASSPRLAGANNEQFF. The CDR3 nucleotides read TGTGCCAGCAGCCCCAGACTAGCGGGAGCGAATAATGAGCAGTTCTTC.